This T cell receptor (beta chain) was sequenced in a study of Ad26.COV2.S vaccination and SARS-CoV-2 variants. Study-level background: In the COV1001 trial, the donor was in the Ad26.COV2.S arm. Ad26.COV2.S, an intramuscular injection, was given once or twice 56 days apart.

A word on this clone: Its cognate antigen is unknown.

The treatment: some 20 received Ad26.COV2.S at low or high dose, single or two shots; 5 received placebo; per-sample allocation not given. Following the first vaccine or placebo injection, samples were taken on day 63. Vaccination employed an Ad26 vector expressing the Wuhan-strain SARS-CoV-2 spike. The repertoire was sequenced with immunoSEQ multiplex PCR; TCRdb's copy has only in-frame clones and lacks some. The repertoire holds around 300,000 clones, about 85% seen once, with 6.4% in the top ten. V lost 5 bases, J lost 4 bases, and 18 bases lay in between. CDR1 SGHNT and CDR2 YENEEA come from the germline V gene. CDR3 length equals 15 residues. Study-wide results and caveats: Compared with placebo recipients, vaccine recipients had higher spike-specific TCR breadth.

The receptor comes from a person aged 18-60 years who received the Ad26.COV2.S COVID-19 vaccine or a placebo. This specimen consisted of peripheral blood, obtained in a trial of Ad26.COV2.S vaccine versus placebo. The chain is built from TRBV11-3 and TRBJ2-7; tentative D call: TRBD1 (6 bases). This CDR3 reads CASSLSTGSVYEQYF. The CDR3 DNA is TGTGCCAGCAGCCTAAGTACAGGGTCCGTATACGAGCAGTACTTC.